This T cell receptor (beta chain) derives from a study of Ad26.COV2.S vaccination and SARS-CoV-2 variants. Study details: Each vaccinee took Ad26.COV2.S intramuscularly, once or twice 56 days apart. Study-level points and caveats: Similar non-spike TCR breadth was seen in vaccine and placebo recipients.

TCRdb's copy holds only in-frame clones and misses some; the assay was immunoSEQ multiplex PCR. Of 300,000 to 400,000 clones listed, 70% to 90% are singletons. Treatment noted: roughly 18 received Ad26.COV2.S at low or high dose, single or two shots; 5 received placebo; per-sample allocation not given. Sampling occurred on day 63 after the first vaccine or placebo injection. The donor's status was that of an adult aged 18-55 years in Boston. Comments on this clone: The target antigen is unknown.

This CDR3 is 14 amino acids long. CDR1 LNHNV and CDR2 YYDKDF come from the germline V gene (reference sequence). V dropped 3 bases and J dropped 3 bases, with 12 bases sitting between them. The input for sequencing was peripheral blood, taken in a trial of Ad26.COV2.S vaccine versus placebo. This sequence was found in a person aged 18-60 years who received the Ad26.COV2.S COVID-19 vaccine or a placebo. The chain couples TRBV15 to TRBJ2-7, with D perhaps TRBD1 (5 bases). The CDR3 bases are TGTGCCACCAGCAGGGACACCATGAGCTACGAGCAGTACTTC. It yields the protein CATSRDTMSYEQYF.